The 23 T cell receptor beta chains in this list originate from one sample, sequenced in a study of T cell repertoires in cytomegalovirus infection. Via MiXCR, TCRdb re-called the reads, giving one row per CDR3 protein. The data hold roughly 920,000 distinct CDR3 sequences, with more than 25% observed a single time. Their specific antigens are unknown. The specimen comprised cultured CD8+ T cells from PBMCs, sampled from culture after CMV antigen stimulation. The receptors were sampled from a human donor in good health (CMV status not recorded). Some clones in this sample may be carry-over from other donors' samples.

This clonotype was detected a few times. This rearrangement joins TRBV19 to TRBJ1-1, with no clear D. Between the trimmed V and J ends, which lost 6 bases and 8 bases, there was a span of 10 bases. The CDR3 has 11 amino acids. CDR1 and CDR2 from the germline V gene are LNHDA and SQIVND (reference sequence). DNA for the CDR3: TGTGCCAGTAGGAGGACGGGGGAAGCTTTCTTT. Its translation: CASRRTGEAFF.

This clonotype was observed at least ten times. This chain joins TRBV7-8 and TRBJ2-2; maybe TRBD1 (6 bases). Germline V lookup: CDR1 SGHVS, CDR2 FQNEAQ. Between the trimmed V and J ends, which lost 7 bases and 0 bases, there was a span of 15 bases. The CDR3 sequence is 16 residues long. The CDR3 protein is CASIGRGQPNTGELFF. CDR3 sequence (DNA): TGTGCCAGCATTGGCCGCGGACAGCCGAACACCGGGGAGCTGTTTTTT.

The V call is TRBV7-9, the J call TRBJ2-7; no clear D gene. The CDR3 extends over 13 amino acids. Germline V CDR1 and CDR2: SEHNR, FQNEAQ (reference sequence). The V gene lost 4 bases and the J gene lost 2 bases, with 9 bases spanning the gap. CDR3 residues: CASSSRPAYEQYF. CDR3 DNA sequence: TGTGCCAGCAGCTCGAGACCAGCCTACGAGCAGTACTTC.

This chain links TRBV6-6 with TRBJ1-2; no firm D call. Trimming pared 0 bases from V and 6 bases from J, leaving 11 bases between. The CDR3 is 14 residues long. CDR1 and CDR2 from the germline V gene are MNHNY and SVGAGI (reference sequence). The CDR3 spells CASSYSRAENGYTF. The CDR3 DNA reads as TGTGCCAGCAGTTACTCGAGAGCGGAAAATGGCTACACCTTC.

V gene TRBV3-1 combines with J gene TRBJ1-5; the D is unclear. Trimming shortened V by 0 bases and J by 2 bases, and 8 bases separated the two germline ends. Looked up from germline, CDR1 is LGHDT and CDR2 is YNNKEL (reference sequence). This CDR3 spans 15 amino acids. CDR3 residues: CASSQDTWGNQPQHF. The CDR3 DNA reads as TGTGCCAGCAGCCAAGATACGTGGGGCAATCAGCCCCAGCATTTT. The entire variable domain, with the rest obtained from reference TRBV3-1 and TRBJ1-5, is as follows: DTAVSQTPKYLVTQMGNDKSIKCEQNLGHDTMYWYKQDSKKFLKIMFSYNNKELIINETVPNRFSPKSPDKAHLNLHINSLELGDSAVYFCASSQDTWGNQPQHFGDGTRLSIL.

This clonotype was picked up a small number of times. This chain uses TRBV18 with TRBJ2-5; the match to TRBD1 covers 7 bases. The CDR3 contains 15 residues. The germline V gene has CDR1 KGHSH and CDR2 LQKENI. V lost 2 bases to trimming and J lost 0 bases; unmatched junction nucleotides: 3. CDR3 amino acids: CASSPRDRYQETQYF. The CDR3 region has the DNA TGTGCCAGCTCACCAAGGGACAGATACCAAGAGACCCAGTACTTC.

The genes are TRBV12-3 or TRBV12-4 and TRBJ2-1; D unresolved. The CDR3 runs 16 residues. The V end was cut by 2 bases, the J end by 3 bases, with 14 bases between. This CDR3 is CASSLLWAERYNEQFF. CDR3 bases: TGTGCCAGCAGTTTACTTTGGGCGGAGCGCTACAATGAGCAGTTCTTC.

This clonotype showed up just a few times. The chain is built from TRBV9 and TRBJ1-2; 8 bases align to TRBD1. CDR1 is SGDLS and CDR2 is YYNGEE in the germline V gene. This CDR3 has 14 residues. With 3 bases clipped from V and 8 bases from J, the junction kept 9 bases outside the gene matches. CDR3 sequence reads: CASSGRDRPLGYTF. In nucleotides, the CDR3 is TGTGCCAGCAGCGGCCGGGACAGGCCGCTCGGCTACACCTTC. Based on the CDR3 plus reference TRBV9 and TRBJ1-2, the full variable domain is DSGVTQTPKHLITATGQRVTLRCSPRSGDLSVYWYQQSLDQGLQFLIQYYNGEERAKGNILERFSAQQFPDLHSELNLSSLELGDSALYFCASSGRDRPLGYTFGSGTRLTVV.

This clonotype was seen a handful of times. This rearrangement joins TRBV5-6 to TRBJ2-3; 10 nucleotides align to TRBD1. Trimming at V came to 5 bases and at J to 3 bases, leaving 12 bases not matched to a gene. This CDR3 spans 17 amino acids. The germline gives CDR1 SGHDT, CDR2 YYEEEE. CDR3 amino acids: CASSLGQGLEGTDTQYF. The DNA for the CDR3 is TGTGCCAGCAGTCTGGGACAGGGGCTGGAGGGAACAGATACGCAGTATTTT.

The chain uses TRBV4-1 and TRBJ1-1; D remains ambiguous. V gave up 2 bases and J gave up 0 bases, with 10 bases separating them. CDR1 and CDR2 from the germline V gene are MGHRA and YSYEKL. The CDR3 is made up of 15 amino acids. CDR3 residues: CASSQSVGLNTEAFF. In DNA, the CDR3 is TGCGCCAGCAGCCAATCGGTCGGCTTGAACACTGAAGCTTTCTTT.

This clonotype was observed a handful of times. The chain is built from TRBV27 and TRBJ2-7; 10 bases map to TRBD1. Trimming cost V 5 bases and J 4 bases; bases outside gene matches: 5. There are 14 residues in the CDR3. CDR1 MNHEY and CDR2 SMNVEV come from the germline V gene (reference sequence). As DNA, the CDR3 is TGTGCCAGCAGTCAGGGACAGGGGTTGTACGAGCAGTACTTC. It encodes CASSQGQGLYEQYF.

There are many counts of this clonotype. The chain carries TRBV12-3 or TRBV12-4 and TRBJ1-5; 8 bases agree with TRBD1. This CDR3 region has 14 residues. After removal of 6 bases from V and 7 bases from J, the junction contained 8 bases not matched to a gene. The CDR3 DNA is TGTGCCAGCAGCCTGACAGGGGAAGGACAGCCCCAGCATTTT. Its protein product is CASSLTGEGQPQHF.

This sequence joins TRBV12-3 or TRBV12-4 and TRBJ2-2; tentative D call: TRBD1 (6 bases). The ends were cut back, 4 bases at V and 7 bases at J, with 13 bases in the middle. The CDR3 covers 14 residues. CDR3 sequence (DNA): TGTGCCAGCAGTTCGGCAGGGGTGAGCGGGGAGCTGTTTTTT. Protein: CASSSAGVSGELFF.

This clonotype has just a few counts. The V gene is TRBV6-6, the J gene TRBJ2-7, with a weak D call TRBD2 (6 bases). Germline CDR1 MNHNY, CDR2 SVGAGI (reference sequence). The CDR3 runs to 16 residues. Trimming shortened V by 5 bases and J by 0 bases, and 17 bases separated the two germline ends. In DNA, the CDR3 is TGTGCCAGCAGTCTAACGCGGGGACTGAGCTCCTACGAGCAGTACGTC. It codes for CASSLTRGLSSYEQYV.

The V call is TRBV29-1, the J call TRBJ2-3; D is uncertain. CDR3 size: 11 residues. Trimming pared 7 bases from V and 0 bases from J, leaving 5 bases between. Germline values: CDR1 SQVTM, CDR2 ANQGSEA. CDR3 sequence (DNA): TGCAGCGCCCGGAGCACAGATACGCAGTATTTT. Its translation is CSARSTDTQYF.

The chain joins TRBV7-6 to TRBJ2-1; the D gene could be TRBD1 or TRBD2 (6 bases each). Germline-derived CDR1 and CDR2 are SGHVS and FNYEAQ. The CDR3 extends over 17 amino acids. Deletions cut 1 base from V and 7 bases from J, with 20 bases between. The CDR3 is CASSLGGDKGGGNEQFF. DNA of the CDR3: TGTGCCAGCAGCTTAGGTGGGGACAAGGGGGGTGGGAATGAGCAGTTCTTC.

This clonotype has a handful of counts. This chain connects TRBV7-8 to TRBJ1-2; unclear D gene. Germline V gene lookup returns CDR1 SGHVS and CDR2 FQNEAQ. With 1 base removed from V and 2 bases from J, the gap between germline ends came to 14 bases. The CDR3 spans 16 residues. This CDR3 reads CASSLEDPRLNYGYTF. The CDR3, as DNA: TGTGCCAGCAGCTTAGAGGACCCCCGGCTAAACTATGGCTACACCTTC. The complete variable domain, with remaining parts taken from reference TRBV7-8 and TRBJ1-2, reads GAGVSQSPRYKVAKRGQDVALRCDPISGHVSLFWYQQALGQGPEFLTYFQNEAQLDKSGLPSDRFFAERPEGSVSTLKIQRTQQEDSAVYLCASSLEDPRLNYGYTFGSGTRLTVV.

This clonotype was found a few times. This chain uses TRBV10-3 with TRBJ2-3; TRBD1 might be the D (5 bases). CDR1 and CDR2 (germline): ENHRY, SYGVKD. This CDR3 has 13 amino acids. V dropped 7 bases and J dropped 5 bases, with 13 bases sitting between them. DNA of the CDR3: TGTGCCATCAAAGGACACTCGGGAGATACGCAGTATTTT. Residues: CAIKGHSGDTQYF.

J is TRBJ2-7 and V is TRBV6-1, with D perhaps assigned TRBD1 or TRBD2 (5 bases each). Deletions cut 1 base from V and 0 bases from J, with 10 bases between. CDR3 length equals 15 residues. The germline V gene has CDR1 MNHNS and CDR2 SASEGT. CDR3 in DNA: TGTGCCAGCAGTGAAGGCTCAGGGAGCTCCTACGAGCAGTACGTC. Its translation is CASSEGSGSSYEQYV.

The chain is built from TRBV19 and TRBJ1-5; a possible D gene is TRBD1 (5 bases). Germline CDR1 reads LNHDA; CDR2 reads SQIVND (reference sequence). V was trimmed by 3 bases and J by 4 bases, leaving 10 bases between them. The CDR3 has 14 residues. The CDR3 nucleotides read TGTGCCAGTAGTATTAGACAGCTTAATCAGCCCCAGCATTTT. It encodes CASSIRQLNQPQHF.

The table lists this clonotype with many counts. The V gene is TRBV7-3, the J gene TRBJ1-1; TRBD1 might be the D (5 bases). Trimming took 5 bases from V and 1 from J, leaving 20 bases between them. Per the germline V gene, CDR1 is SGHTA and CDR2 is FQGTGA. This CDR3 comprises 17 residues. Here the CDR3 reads CASSITDGHRRNTEAFF. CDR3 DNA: TGTGCCAGCAGCATCACCGACGGACACCGTCGGAACACTGAAGCTTTCTTT.

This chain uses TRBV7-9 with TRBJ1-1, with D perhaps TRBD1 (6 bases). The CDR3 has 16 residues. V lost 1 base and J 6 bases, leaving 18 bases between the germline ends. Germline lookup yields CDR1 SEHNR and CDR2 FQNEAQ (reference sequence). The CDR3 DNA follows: TGTGCCAGCAGCTTAGGGGACATGGGGGGCTTAGCTGAAGCTTTCTTT. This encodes CASSLGDMGGLAEAFF. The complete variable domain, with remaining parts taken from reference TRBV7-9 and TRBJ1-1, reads DTGVSQNPRHKITKRGQNVTFRCDPISEHNRLYWYRQTLGQGPEFLTYFQNEAQLEKSRLLSDRFSAERPKGSFSTLEIQRTEQGDSAMYLCASSLGDMGGLAEAFFGQGTRLTVV.

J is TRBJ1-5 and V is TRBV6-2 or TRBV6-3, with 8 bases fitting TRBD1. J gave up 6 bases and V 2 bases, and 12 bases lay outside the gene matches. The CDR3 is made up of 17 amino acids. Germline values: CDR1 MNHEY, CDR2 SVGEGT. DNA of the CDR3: TGTGCCAGCAGTTACGCCCCCTGGGCAGGGGGCCTTCAGCCCCAGCATTTT. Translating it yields CASSYAPWAGGLQPQHF.